Listed here are 26 T cell receptor beta chains from one sample, sequenced in a study of blood T cells in healthy people across ages. Combining a sample-barcoded 5' primer with a J-beta primer mix, a second PCR ran for roughly 7 to 11 cycles. TCRdb fed the 5' RACE reads into MiXCR, producing one record per CDR3 protein. The sample lists roughly 1.4 million distinct CDR3 sequences; 45% to 70% were seen once. The sequencing input was blood. The receptors were gathered from a man aged 18-30 years in good health.

Of note for this clonotype: Sequence at one end of the junction differs from germline and may be a read error. The rearrangement joins TRBV5-1 to TRBJ1-4; TRBD1 is a possible D gene (6 bases). The CDR3 length is 15 residues. Germline CDR1 reads SGHRS; CDR2 reads YFSETQ. As DNA, the CDR3 is TGCGCCAGCAGCTTCACAGGGATTTATAATGAAAAACCGTTTTTT. This translates into CASSFTGIYNEKPFF.

This clonotype was detected many times. A much larger clone sits a single nucleotide away, making a read error possible. The V call is TRBV7-2, the J call TRBJ2-7, with a tentative D call TRBD2 (5 bases). Germline assignment: CDR1 SGHTA and CDR2 FQGNSA. The CDR3 has 13 residues. V was clipped by 5 bases and J by 9 bases, with 17 bases between them. CDR3 DNA sequence: TGTGCCAGCAGCGTAGGCACCCAAGGAGGGCAGTACTTC. It specifies CASSVGTQGGQYF.

The V gene is TRBV20-1, the J gene TRBJ2-7; D is possibly TRBD2 (6 bases). V was clipped by 6 bases and J by 2 bases, with 14 bases between them. Germline V gene lookup returns CDR1 DFQATT and CDR2 SNEGSKA (reference sequence). This CDR3 is 13 amino acids long. This chain's CDR3 is CSAIRDSAYEQYF. CDR3 in DNA: TGCAGTGCAATCCGGGACTCAGCCTACGAGCAGTACTTC.

The chain is built from TRBV11-2 and TRBJ2-3; perhaps TRBD2 as D (5 bases). Trimming took off 2 bases at V and 4 bases at J, with 10 bases between the two ends. The CDR3 is made up of 14 amino acids. The germline V gene encodes CDR1 SGHAT and CDR2 FQNNGV. DNA of the CDR3: TGTGCCAGCAGCTTAAGGGAGTCAGCAGATACGCAGTATTTT. The encoded protein is CASSLRESADTQYF.

For this clonotype: A much more abundant neighbour one base away suggests this may be a read error. The chain recombines TRBV3-1 with TRBJ1-1; no clear D gene. Germline V gene lookup returns CDR1 LGHDT and CDR2 YNNKEL (reference sequence). The V end lost 3 bases, the J end lost 9 bases, and 14 bases lay between the germline ends. CDR3 length equals 13 residues. CDR3 loop: CASSHDSGSKAFF. As DNA, the CDR3 is TGTGCCAGCAGCCACGATTCGGGCAGCAAAGCTTTCTTT.

The chain carries TRBV5-1 and TRBJ1-4; D is unclear. V was cut by 5 bases and J by 6 bases, with 11 bases left in between. Germline-derived CDR1 and CDR2 are SGHRS and YFSETQ. This CDR3 region has 13 residues. The CDR3: CASSAGGDEKLFF. Here the CDR3 DNA reads TGCGCCAGCAGTGCCGGAGGAGATGAAAAACTGTTTTTT.

The chain uses TRBV20-1 and TRBJ1-5; D is undetermined. The V gene's germline CDR1 is DFQATT and CDR2 SNEGSKA (reference sequence). The CDR3 length is 14 residues. V dropped 1 base and J dropped 5 bases, with 12 bases sitting between them. The chain's CDR3 is CSARGRGRDQPQHF. The CDR3 DNA follows: TGCAGTGCTAGAGGGCGGGGTCGGGATCAGCCCCAGCATTTT.

This clonotype was recorded a few times. The rearrangement uses TRBV29-1 and TRBJ2-7, with unresolved D. Germline-derived CDR1 and CDR2 are SQVTM and ANQGSEA. The CDR3 spans 13 residues. V lost 5 bases and J lost 1, with 12 bases in between. The CDR3 DNA sequence: TGCAGCGTTAGGAGTGCAGCATCCTACGAGCAGTACTTC. The encoded protein is CSVRSAASYEQYF.

The chain employs TRBV7-9 and TRBJ1-4; D is uncertain. CDR1 is SEHNR, CDR2 FQNEAQ, per germline (reference sequence). The V gene lost 1 base and the J gene lost 6 bases, with 18 bases spanning the gap. The CDR3 extends over 17 amino acids. The CDR3 loop reads CASSLGWRPGPDEKLFF. CDR3 DNA sequence: TGTGCCAGCAGCTTAGGCTGGCGTCCCGGGCCAGATGAAAAACTGTTTTTT.

This clonotype was recorded many times. The chain uses TRBV12-3 or TRBV12-4 and TRBJ1-2; D gene unclear. This CDR3 contains 12 residues. Trimming took off 4 bases at V and 0 bases at J, with 3 bases between the two ends. The CDR3 loop reads CASSSPNYGYTF. Here the CDR3 DNA reads TGTGCCAGCAGTTCCCCTAACTATGGCTACACCTTC.

The V and J genes are TRBV6-2 or TRBV6-3 and TRBJ2-2; D might be TRBD1 (5 bases). Germline values: CDR1 MNHEY, CDR2 SVGEGT. CDR3 length: 13 amino acids. V gave up 10 bases and J gave up 2 bases, with 11 bases separating them. CDR3 region: CANLDRNTGELFF. For the CDR3, the DNA is TGTGCCAACCTAGACAGAAACACCGGGGAGCTGTTTTTT.

The CDR3 DNA reads TGTGCCAGCAGCTCACGACAGCCACTCTACGAGCAGTACTTC. Translated: CASSSRQPLYEQYF. The rearrangement uses TRBV7-8 and TRBJ2-5; a weak D match, TRBD1 (5 bases). The J call may be mistaken, given a closer DNA end match to TRBJ2-7. The CDR3 covers 14 residues. The germline gives CDR1 SGHVS, CDR2 FQNEAQ.

This clonotype came up a few times. The chain is built from TRBV3-1 and TRBJ2-3, with TRBD2 matching 11 bases. Germline-derived CDR1 and CDR2 are LGHDT and YNNKEL (reference sequence). The V gene end was trimmed by 4 bases and the J gene end by 3 bases; junction bases not matched to a gene: 18. The CDR3 has 20 amino acids. The CDR3 bases are TGTGCCAGCAGCCTACTCAAGGGACTAGCGGACCCATCACTAACAGATACGCAGTATTTT. Encoded protein: CASSLLKGLADPSLTDTQYF.

This chain joins TRBV12-3 or TRBV12-4 and TRBJ2-4; D not certain. The tail of the sequence fits TRBJ2-7 better, so the J call may be wrong. This CDR3 contains 14 residues. The CDR3 region is CASSVRRSYYEQYF. The CDR3 DNA follows: TGTGCCAGCAGTGTAAGGCGAAGCTACTACGAGCAGTACTTC.

The chain joins TRBV7-6 to TRBJ2-3, with 10 bases that match TRBD2. CDR3 length: 16 residues. From germline, CDR1 is SGHVS and CDR2 FNYEAQ. Losses at the gene ends were 3 bases for V and 2 bases for J; bases not matched to a gene: 5. The CDR3 region is CASSLGAGGITDTQYF. The CDR3 DNA follows: TGTGCCAGCAGCTTGGGAGCGGGAGGGATCACAGATACGCAGTATTTT.

This clonotype occurred a few times. The chain links TRBV20-1 to TRBJ2-7; 7 nucleotides agree with TRBD2. The V gene end was trimmed by 5 bases and the J gene end by 3 bases; junction bases not matched to a gene: 16. The CDR3 covers 16 residues. CDR1 is DFQATT and CDR2 is SNEGSKA in the germline V gene (reference sequence). CDR3: CSAGGYSGHTLYEQYF. DNA of the CDR3: TGCAGTGCTGGGGGGTATAGCGGGCACACCCTCTACGAGCAGTACTTC.

The chain combines TRBV27 with TRBJ2-5; no clear D. This CDR3 region has 15 residues. Germline values: CDR1 MNHEY, CDR2 SMNVEV (reference sequence). Trimming pared 3 bases from V and 11 bases from J, leaving 22 bases between. CDR3 coding DNA: TGTGCCAGCAGTTTCCGCTCACCTCGTGCGGATGTGCAGTACTTC. Protein product: CASSFRSPRADVQYF.

The V gene is TRBV2, the J gene TRBJ1-1; D possibly corresponds to TRBD1 (5 bases). CDR1 and CDR2 (germline): SNHLY, FYNNEI. V was pared by 1 base and J by 1 base, with 10 bases between. The CDR3 length is 15 residues. In DNA form, the CDR3 reads TGTGCCAGCAGTGAAGTAGGGACCCAGAACACTGAAGCTTTCTTT. Its translation is CASSEVGTQNTEAFF. Looking up the rest from reference TRBV2 and TRBJ1-1 gives the full variable domain: EPEVTQTPSHQVTQMGQEVILRCVPISNHLYFYWYRQILGQKVEFLVSFYNNEISEKSEIFDDQFSVERPDGSNFTLKIRSTKLEDSAMYFCASSEVGTQNTEAFFGQGTRLTVV.

The chain is built from TRBV12-3 or TRBV12-4 and TRBJ2-1, with 10 positions matching TRBD2. The CDR3 is 15 amino acids. Trimming cost V 6 bases and J 4 bases; bases outside gene matches: 6. The CDR3 region has the DNA TGTGCCAGCAGGGTCGGGACTAGCGATTACAATGAGCAGTTCTTC. It specifies CASRVGTSDYNEQFF.

The rearrangement joins TRBV11-1 to TRBJ2-5; no clear D. V was shortened by 3 bases and J by 0 bases, with 8 bases between the two germline ends. The length of the CDR3 is 14 residues. Germline CDR1 is SGHAT and CDR2 is FQDESV (reference sequence). CDR3 in amino acids: CASSFLRYQETQYF. The CDR3 DNA reads TGTGCCAGCAGCTTTCTCCGCTACCAAGAGACCCAGTACTTC.

The chain is built from TRBV27 and TRBJ2-7; D is perhaps TRBD2 (5 bases). Trimming stripped 3 bases from V and 5 bases from J, with 14 bases between. This CDR3 spans 14 amino acids. Germline V gives CDR1 MNHEY, CDR2 SMNVEV (reference sequence). In DNA form, the CDR3 reads TGTGCCAGCAGTTTTATGCCGGGATTAGACGAGCAGTACTTC. As protein: CASSFMPGLDEQYF.

The gene calls are TRBV7-2 and TRBJ2-7; D tentatively reads TRBD1 or TRBD2 (5 bases each). CDR1 is SGHTA, CDR2 FQGNSA, per germline. Trimming cost V 4 bases and J 3 bases, with 13 bases left between them. The length of the CDR3 is 14 residues. The CDR3 protein is CASSSPGPLYEQYF. CDR3 nucleotides: TGTGCCAGCAGCTCACCGGGACCGCTCTACGAGCAGTACTTC.

The chain joins TRBV30 to TRBJ1-6; D ambiguous. The germline gives CDR1 GTSNPN, CDR2 SVGIG (reference sequence). Trimming shortened V by 5 bases and J by 5 bases, and 13 bases separated the two germline ends. The CDR3 has 14 amino acids. The chain's CDR3 is CAWEPGLNNSPLHF. DNA of the CDR3: TGTGCCTGGGAACCGGGCCTTAATAATTCACCCCTCCACTTT.

The chain carries TRBV28 and TRBJ2-7, with 7 positions matching TRBD2. The CDR3 is 14 residues long. V lost 5 bases, J lost 3 bases, and 7 bases stayed unmatched. Per the germline V gene, CDR1 is MDHEN and CDR2 is SYDVKM. CDR3 nucleotides: TGTGCCAGCAGTGGTGGGACTATCCGCTACGAGCAGTACTTC. Translated: CASSGGTIRYEQYF.

The chain has TRBV7-6 and TRBJ2-1, with D tentatively TRBD1 (6 bases). CDR1 is SGHVS, CDR2 FNYEAQ, per germline. The CDR3 runs 15 residues. The V and J ends lost 3 bases and 5 bases respectively, with 14 bases between them. The CDR3 DNA reads as TGTGCCAGCAGCTTCTTCCCAACAGGGCACAATGAGCAGTTCTTC. Its translation is CASSFFPTGHNEQFF.

The V gene is TRBV4-2, the J gene TRBJ1-2, with 10 bases lining up with TRBD1. Germline V gives CDR1 LGHNA, CDR2 YNFKEQ. Trimming took 1 base from V and 7 from J; bases not matched to a gene: 9. This CDR3 comprises 16 residues. CDR3 protein: CASSQGTGQGIGGYTF. CDR3 DNA: TGTGCCAGCAGCCAAGGGACGGGACAGGGGATAGGTGGCTACACCTTC.